One and the same sample provided the 9 T cell receptor beta chains below, sequenced in a study of cytomegalovirus exposure and HLA in healthy donors. PCR involved 60 Vbeta and 13 Jbeta primers. TCRdb's table, derived via immunoSEQ multiplex PCR, lists solely in-frame clones and lacks some. The profile shows approximately 89,000 clones, about 80% of them singletons. The source material was PBMCs. The receptors were sampled from a man under 40 in good health and CMV-seropositive.

This chain links TRBV27 with TRBJ1-2; D is unclear. CDR1 is MNHEY, CDR2 SMNVEV, per germline (reference sequence). The CDR3 totals 13 residues. V was shortened by 8 bases and J by 8 bases, with 18 bases between the two germline ends. The CDR3 region has the DNA TGTGCCAGCGCCTCCGGGAGACCTTGGGGCTACACCTTC. Amino acid sequence: CASASGRPWGYTF.

The gene calls are TRBV30 and TRBJ1-5; D possibly corresponds to TRBD1 (5 bases). Trimming stripped 2 bases from V and 2 bases from J, with 16 bases between. The CDR3 has 16 residues. The germline V gene encodes CDR1 GTSNPN and CDR2 SVGIG (reference sequence). CDR3 DNA: TGTGCCTGGAGTAAGGAAGGACACCCAGGCAATCAGCCCCAGCATTTT. This gives the protein CAWSKEGHPGNQPQHF.

The chain combines TRBV25-1 with TRBJ2-1, with TRBD2 matching over 12 bases. Germline CDR1 is MGHDK and CDR2 is SYGVNS. The length of the CDR3 is 15 residues. The J segment lost 2 bases and the V segment lost 8 bases, leaving 4 bases of the junction unmatched. This CDR3 reads CASGRLAGAYNEQFF. The CDR3 DNA reads TGTGCCAGCGGACGACTAGCGGGGGCCTACAATGAGCAGTTCTTC.

This clone has just a few counts. CDR3 DNA: TGTGCCAGCAGCCAAGTGCAGGGGACTCAGCCCCAGCATTTT. Its protein is CASSQVQGTQPQHF. The rearrangement links TRBV4-2 to TRBJ1-5; D is perhaps TRBD1 (6 bases). There are 14 residues in the CDR3. Trimming took off 1 base at V and 6 bases at J, with 10 bases between the two ends. Germline-derived CDR1 and CDR2 are LGHNA and YNFKEQ.

The chain carries TRBV4-3 and TRBJ1-2, with D maybe TRBD1 (5 bases). Germline CDR1 LGHNA, CDR2 YSLEER. V lost 0 bases to trimming and J lost 4 bases, with 15 bases between them. The CDR3 contains 16 residues. CDR3 bases: TGCGCCAGCAGCCAAGACCTGCGGGACTGGGGCTATGGCTACACCTTC. Its protein is CASSQDLRDWGYGYTF.

The J gene is TRBJ2-1, the V gene TRBV7-3; TRBD2 agrees at 12 bases. V shed 4 bases and J 10 bases; nucleotides not matched to a gene: 2. Germline CDR1 is SGHTA and CDR2 is FQGTGA. The CDR3 length is 13 residues. The CDR3 protein is CASSSGLAGEQFF. The CDR3 nucleotides read TGTGCCAGCAGCTCAGGACTAGCGGGGGAGCAGTTCTTC.

The chain uses TRBV9 and TRBJ2-6; the D gene is possibly TRBD2 (5 bases). This CDR3 has 17 residues. Germline CDR1 is SGDLS and CDR2 is YYNGEE. V lost 0 bases, J lost 0 bases, and 10 bases lay in between. The CDR3 DNA is TGTGCCAGCAGCGTAGCGTCAACTAGCTCTGGGGCCAACGTCCTGACTTTC. Encoded protein: CASSVASTSSGANVLTF.

This sequence joins TRBV10-3 and TRBJ1-4; possible D gene TRBD1, 6 bases. Germline CDR1 ENHRY, CDR2 SYGVKD. CDR3 size: 13 residues. The V end was cut by 10 bases, the J end by 5 bases, with 14 bases between. The CDR3 region has the DNA TGTGCCACCCACAGGGATATAAATGAAAAACTGTTTTTT. It translates to CATHRDINEKLFF.

In DNA, the CDR3 is TGTGCCAGCAGCGGGGGAACCGGGACAGGGGGCAACGAGCAGTACTTC. Protein sequence: CASSGGTGTGGNEQYF. The chain couples TRBV2 to TRBJ2-7; TRBD1 matches 12 bases. Germline assignment: CDR1 SNHLY and CDR2 FYNNEI. The length of the CDR3 is 16 residues. V lost 6 bases to trimming and J lost 5 bases; unmatched junction nucleotides: 11.